A single T cell receptor (beta chain) is shown here with its context. This sample is drawn from a study of blood T cell repertoires in COVID-19. Study-level background: Sites in the United States, Italy and Spain provided acute and convalescent COVID-19 samples. In each case, the material was cDNA or gDNA derived from T cells, B-cell-depleted T cells, or PBMCs.

The cohort comprised adults aged roughly 18 to 100 years residing in 20 to 25 US areas. From germline, CDR1 is SGHNT and CDR2 YYREEE (reference sequence). V lost 3 bases and J 1 base, leaving 13 bases between the germline ends. The CDR3 has 16 amino acids. Assay: immunoSEQ multiplex PCR; the TCRdb copy retains only in-frame clones and omits some. The table shows around 300,000 clones, with roughly 89% occurring only once. Sequences were obtained from PBMCs or T cells enriched from blood (not recorded which). The chain links TRBV5-4 to TRBJ2-2; the D gene is possibly TRBD2 (7 bases). This TCR came from a woman aged 40 to 55 who had recovered from COVID-19. This CDR3 reads CASSSGGAQNTGELFF. The CDR3 DNA is TGTGCCAGCAGCTCTGGGGGGGCACAGAACACCGGGGAGCTGTTTTTT.